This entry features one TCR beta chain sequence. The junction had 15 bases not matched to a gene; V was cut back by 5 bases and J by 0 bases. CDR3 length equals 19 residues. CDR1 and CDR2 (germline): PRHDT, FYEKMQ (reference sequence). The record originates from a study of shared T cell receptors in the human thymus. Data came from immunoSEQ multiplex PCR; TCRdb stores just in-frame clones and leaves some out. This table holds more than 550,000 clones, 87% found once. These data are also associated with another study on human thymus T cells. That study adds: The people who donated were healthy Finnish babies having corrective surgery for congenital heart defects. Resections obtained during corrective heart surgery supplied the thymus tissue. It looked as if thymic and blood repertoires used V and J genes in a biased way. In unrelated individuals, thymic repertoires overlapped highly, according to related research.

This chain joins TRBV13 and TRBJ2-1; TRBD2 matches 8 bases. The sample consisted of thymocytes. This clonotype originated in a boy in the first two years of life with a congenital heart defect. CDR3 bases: TGTGCCAGCAGCCCCCGGGGCGGGGGGCACTCTAGCTCCTACAATGAGCAGTTCTTC. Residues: CASSPRGGGHSSSYNEQFF.